The clone carrying this T cell receptor (beta chain) appeared many times. Its antigen is not identified. Individual cDNA molecules received unique molecular identifiers during library preparation. One entry per CDR3 protein results from TCRdb running MiXCR on the 5' RACE reads. The sample yields 50,000 to 60,000 distinct CDR3 sequences, 5.5% to 8.5% seen once. These data come from a study of early T cells in non-severe SARS-CoV-2 infection. Study at large: Chains were not paired, and sequencing was done on bulk RNA from unsorted whole blood. Study-wide results and caveats: The matching step, a VDJdb search, favored anti-spike CD8 responses and missed private and CD4 specificities.

This TCR derives from an adult who was a healthcare worker with PCR-confirmed SARS-CoV-2 infection or an uninfected control (not recorded which). The source was whole blood, collected at baseline.

The CDR3 reads CASSSGLTTTYEQYF. The DNA for the CDR3 is TGTGCCAGCAGCTCAGGACTGACGACAACCTACGAGCAGTACTTC. The J gene is TRBJ2-7, the V gene TRBV9, with a tentative D call TRBD2 (5 bases). The CDR3 is made up of 15 amino acids. V dropped 4 bases and J dropped 2 bases, with 16 bases sitting between them. Germline CDR1 and CDR2: SGDLS and YYNGEE.